This T cell receptor (beta chain) was sequenced in a study of cytomegalovirus exposure and HLA in healthy donors (dated by TCRdb to the late 2010s). Concerning the study at large: An earlier analysis of 587 of the donors reported approximately 260 Gb of sequence data and 117 million unique TCR beta sequences obtained from about 180 million T cells. Donor age, sex, ethnicity and CMV serostatus were compiled together with the repertoire data. Genome-wide SNP genotypes for about 55% of the 666 donors were used in a later genetic analysis, which treated that subset as a discovery cohort. The study aimed to test whether signatures of past pathogen exposure could be identified by cataloging public T cell receptors. Typing coverage varied by locus: about 620-630 donors for A, B, C, DRB1 and DQB1; 500 to 550 for DQA1; over 600 for DPA1; about 450 for DPB1. The study used immunosequencing to profile the T cell repertoires of several hundred subjects and linked those repertoires to cytomegalovirus serostatus. An early release that covered about 600 HLA-typed donors contained around 330 gigabases of sequencing data and some 87 million unique TCR sequences. Rather than using new phenotypic data, the later analysis identified candidate immune exposures from TCR beta sequences and from how often those sequences occurred across donors. A few DR-DQ haplotypes were handled as single units for association and clustering because linkage in the cohort was strong. The study combined high-throughput TCR immunosequencing, statistical association of individual TCRs with disease status, and machine learning to predict cytomegalovirus infection status. A later analysis re-analyzed previously published TCR beta repertoires from approximately 670 donors and added high-resolution HLA genotyping to study TCR occurrence patterns. Of the roughly 390 genotyped donors, 65% to 90% fell in the genetic ancestry cluster associated with self-reported Caucasian donors. Among several hundred genotyped donors of the cohort, an average of about 240,000 unique TCR beta nucleotide sequences was sequenced per donor, of which about 19% were non-productive. Every discovery cohort repertoire had been produced on one sequencing platform. HLA typing covered class I and class II loci at four-digit resolution. In an earlier analysis of a few hundred of the donors, high-throughput TCR beta sequencing was used to judge whether each TCR beta V gene segment behaved as functional or pseudogenic. In addition to the first cohort of approximately 670 subjects, a separate validation cohort of 130 or so different subjects was used.

Library construction relied on the immunoSEQ multiplex PCR assay. The multiplex PCR relied on a mix of 60 forward primers for TCR Vbeta segments and 13 reverse primers for TCR Jbeta segments. Amplification of the CDR3 region of rearranged TCR beta genes was performed with a multiplex PCR assay on genomic DNA. Amplified TCR beta libraries were sequenced as 87-base-pair reads on the Illumina HiSeq System. In the original analysis: In a later analysis, some 80 million unique TCR beta chains were counted across the 500 to 850 repertoires, and around 10 million of these chains were shared by at least two donors. To remove PCR and sequencing errors, raw reads were error-corrected and collapsed into unique sequences using a nearest-neighbor algorithm that merged closely related sequences. V, D and J gene segments were assigned by aligning CDR3 sequences to IMGT reference sequences. For a sequence to be retained, a match of at least six nucleotides was required to both a V gene segment and a J gene segment. A rearrangement counted as productive if the CDR3 had no stop codons and remained in frame with V and J, and every other rearrangement counted as non-productive. Following IMGT convention, CDR3 was defined as the stretch from the second conserved V-encoded cysteine to the conserved J-encoded phenylalanine. Sequences without an unambiguous match to a single V gene segment were excluded from the earlier analysis of 500 to 700 of the donors. An earlier analysis of 450 to 650 of the donors called V segments functional above 56.7% productive rearrangements and segregating when the between-donor standard deviation exceeded 5%. A statistical classification framework was built for diagnosing cytomegalovirus status from the catalog of TCR beta chain sequences. V and J gene assignment, in a later analysis, came from comparing TCR nucleotide sequences with IMGT/GENE-DB human TR gene sequences. A later analysis assigned CDR3 sequences and most-parsimonious VDJ recombination scenarios with the TCRdist pipeline. A later analysis defined each TCR beta chain by its CDR3 amino acid sequence plus V-gene family, and excluded reads lacking a unique V-gene family. In a later analysis, nearly 600 highly shared, low-generation-probability nucleotide sequences were removed to address suspected cross-contamination and a sequencing artifact. In a later analysis, a clonal expansion index for each public chain was calculated from normalized within-repertoire ranks of inferred template counts. In a later analysis, generation probabilities were computed using a VDJ recombination model fitted to out-of-frame rearrangements, and the results were checked against IGoR. A later analysis scored TCR-TCR, TCR-HLA and TCR-CMV co-occurrence with hypergeometric tests, applying a repertoire-size bias correction to TCR pairs. To estimate false discovery rates, a later analysis permuted the HLA or CMV assignments 20 times. In a later analysis, co-occurring TCRs were grouped using DBSCAN, and TCRdist sequence similarity was added for clustering within HLA-allele-positive subsets. For co-occurrence clustering, repertoires with fewer than 30,000 or more than 120,000 public chains were excluded, along with a handful of repertoires with anomalous nucleotide sharing. In its TCRdb copy, this immuneACCESS table keeps in-frame sequences only and misses some clones. Where compared with another copy, unresolved V genes explain less than half of these, and the others have no known cause. That table is the source of V, J and clone size, and D and trimming were worked out from the DNA. In all, the sample holds 150,000 to 200,000 clones, and 75% to 80% of those were seen once. The ten largest make up 11% to 15% of the sample.

Study-level results and caveats: Broadly in line with IMGT annotations, most TCR beta V segments showed up in productive rearrangements about 87% or about 30% of the time in an earlier analysis of approximately 640 of the donors. In a later analysis, most CMV-associated TCR beta chains were found to appear HLA-restricted, with HLA associations seemingly driven largely by CMV exposure. Because the 87-base-pair reads could not distinguish some IMGT-functional V segments, including TRBV6-2 and TRBV6-3, those segments were excluded. A group of highly shared sequence variants was considered likely to be a technical artifact of the sequencing pipeline. Sequencing depth was assumed to be roughly uniform across donors in the presence/absence analyses, though that assumption may not hold. The classifier was reported to diagnose cytomegalovirus status with high specificity and sensitivity in both the original cohort and the validation cohort. The study listed 164 TCR beta chains as associated with cytomegalovirus. Compared with the approximately 670-donor mean, donors in an Asian-associated ancestry cluster had fewer N-insertions in productive TCRs, according to a later genetic analysis. The authors suggested that the approach could potentially be generalized to other disease states and immunological phenotypes. Several of the top co-occurrence clusters appeared to be linked to parvovirus B19, influenza, CMV and Epstein-Barr virus, according to a later analysis. A later analysis found that TCR association rates varied across HLA loci, with DRB1 alleles showing the most associated TCRs and HLA-C alleles the fewest. CMV serostatus was the only immune exposure information available for the cohort. At a false discovery rate of 0.05, a later analysis linked fewer than 20,000 TCR beta sequences to specific HLA alleles. Compared with equally common non-associated chains, HLA-associated TCR beta chains in a later analysis were more clonally expanded and had lower generation probabilities. In a later genetic analysis, a missense DCLRE1C variant was associated with V-gene and J-gene trimming of TCR beta chains, and the association was replicated in an independent cohort. Because HLA typing was unavailable for some donors at each locus, only the typed subset was used in association tests. About 17 rarely observed V segments, including chromosome 9 orphons, were excluded from the earlier analysis of some 590 of the donors because counts were too low. When HLA alleles, especially DR and DQ, strongly co-occurred, attributing TCR associations to individual alleles was difficult. In this cohort, only TCR beta chains were sequenced, and detectable features were limited by the absence of alpha or paired-chain data. A further reported finding was that TCR beta sequences accurately predicted the HLA-A and HLA-B alleles for most subjects in the first cohort. Most TCR sequences were observed very rarely across donors, whereas some public TCRs were present in many individuals. Correlated functional status among segregating V segments might reflect linkage disequilibrium, but an unknown experimental factor could not be ruled out. In vitro tests confirmed that a few of the cytomegalovirus-associated TCR beta chains recognize cytomegalovirus antigens.

The cohort comprised hundreds of healthy bone marrow donors. At the time of sampling, every cohort member was nominally healthy, though immune exposures that went unrecorded were likely present. The donor tested CMV seropositive and was one of the 289 seropositive cohort members. A peripheral blood sample was collected from each donor, and TCR beta sequencing was performed on peripheral blood mononuclear cells. The Qiagen DNeasy Blood Extraction Kit was used to extract genomic DNA from the blood cell samples. Reading the germline V gene gives CDR1 SGHDT and CDR2 YYEEEE. At the junction V is shortened by 4 bases and J by 6 bases; bases outside the gene matches: 4. The cysteine opens and the phenylalanine closes a CDR3 of 13 amino acids. This entry keeps only the CDR3 DNA: 39 bases, framed from base 1. This clone was detected once. Its specific antigen is unknown. No base quality values were provided; no much bigger clone lies one nucleotide off.

This sequence was found in a man aged 50 to 60 in good health and CMV-seropositive. Specimen: PBMCs. The V and J segments used are TRBV5-6 and TRBJ2-1; a stretch of 7 junction bases matches TRBD1. The nucleotides read TGTGCCAGCAGCACGGGGACAGTCAATGAGCAGTTCTTC. It translates as CASSTGTVNEQFF. When the CDR3 is completed using the reference TRBV5-6 and TRBJ2-1 genes on either side, the full variable domain is DAGVTQSPTHLIKTRGQQVTLRCSPKSGHDTVSWYQQALGQGPQFIFQYYEEEERQRGNFPDRFSGHQFPNYSSELNVNALLLGDSALYLCASSTGTVNEQFFGPGTRLTVL.